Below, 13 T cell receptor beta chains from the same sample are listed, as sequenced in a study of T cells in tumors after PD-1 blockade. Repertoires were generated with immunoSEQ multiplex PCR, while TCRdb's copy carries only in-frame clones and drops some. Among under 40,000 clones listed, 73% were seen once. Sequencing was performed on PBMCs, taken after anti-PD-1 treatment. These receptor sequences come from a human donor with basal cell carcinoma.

The CDR3 DNA reads TGTGCCAGCAGTGGGGAGGGAACTGAAGCTTTCTTT. This translates into CASSGEGTEAFF. The chain uses TRBV2 and TRBJ1-1; D unresolved. Between the trimmed V and J ends, which lost 4 bases and 5 bases, there was a span of 8 bases. This CDR3 is built from 12 residues. Looked up from germline, CDR1 is SNHLY and CDR2 is FYNNEI.

The CDR3 bases are TGTGCCACCAGTGACCACCCCCTGCGGGGGCCCCCCAAAAACATTCAGTACTTC. Protein sequence: CATSDHPLRGPPKNIQYF. This chain uses TRBV24-1 with TRBJ2-4; possible D gene TRBD2, 7 bases. V lost 4 bases, J lost 2 bases, and 20 bases lay in between. The CDR3 spans 18 residues. Germline V gene sequence: CDR1 KGHDR, CDR2 SFDVKD.

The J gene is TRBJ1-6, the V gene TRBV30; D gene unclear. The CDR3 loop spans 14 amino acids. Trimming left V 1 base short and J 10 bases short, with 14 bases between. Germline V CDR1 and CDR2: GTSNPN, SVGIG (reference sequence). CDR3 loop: CAWSEKGYPSPLHF. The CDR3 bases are TGTGCCTGGAGTGAGAAGGGATATCCCTCACCCCTCCACTTT.

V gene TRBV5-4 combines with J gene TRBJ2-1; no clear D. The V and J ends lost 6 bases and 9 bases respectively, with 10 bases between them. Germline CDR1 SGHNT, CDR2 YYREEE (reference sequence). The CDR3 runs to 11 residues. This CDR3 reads CASIQWGEQFF. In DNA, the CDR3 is TGTGCCAGCATCCAGTGGGGTGAGCAGTTCTTC.

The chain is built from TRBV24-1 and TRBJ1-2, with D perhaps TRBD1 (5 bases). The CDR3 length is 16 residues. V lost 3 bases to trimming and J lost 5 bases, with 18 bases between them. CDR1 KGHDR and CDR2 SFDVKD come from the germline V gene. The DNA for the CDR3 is TGTGCCACCAGTGATACTTCTGCAGGGAGCGTTTATGGCTACACCTTC. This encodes CATSDTSAGSVYGYTF.

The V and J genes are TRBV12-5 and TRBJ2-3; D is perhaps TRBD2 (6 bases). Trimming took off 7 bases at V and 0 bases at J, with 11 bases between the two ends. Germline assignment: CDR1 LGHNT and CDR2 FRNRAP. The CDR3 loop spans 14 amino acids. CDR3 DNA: TGTGCTAGTGACCCGGGACTTAGCACAGATACGCAGTATTTT. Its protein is CASDPGLSTDTQYF.

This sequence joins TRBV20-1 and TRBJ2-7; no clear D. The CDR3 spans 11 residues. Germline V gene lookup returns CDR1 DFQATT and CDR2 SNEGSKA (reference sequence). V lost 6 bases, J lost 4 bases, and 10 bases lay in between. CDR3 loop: CSAYRPYEQYF. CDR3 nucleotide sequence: TGCAGTGCGTACCGCCCTTACGAGCAGTACTTC.

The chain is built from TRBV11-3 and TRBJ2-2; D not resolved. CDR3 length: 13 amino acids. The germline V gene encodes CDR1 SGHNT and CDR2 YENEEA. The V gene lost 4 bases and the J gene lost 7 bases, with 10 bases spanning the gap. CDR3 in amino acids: CASSSDGRGELFF. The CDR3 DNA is TGTGCCAGCAGCTCGGACGGTCGCGGGGAGCTGTTTTTT.

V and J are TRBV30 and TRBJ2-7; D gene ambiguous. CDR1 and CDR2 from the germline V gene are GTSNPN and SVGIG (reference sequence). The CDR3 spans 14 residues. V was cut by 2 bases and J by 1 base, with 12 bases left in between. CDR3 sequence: CAWSLLRPSYEQYF. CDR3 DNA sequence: TGTGCCTGGAGTTTACTTAGGCCTTCCTACGAGCAGTACTTC.

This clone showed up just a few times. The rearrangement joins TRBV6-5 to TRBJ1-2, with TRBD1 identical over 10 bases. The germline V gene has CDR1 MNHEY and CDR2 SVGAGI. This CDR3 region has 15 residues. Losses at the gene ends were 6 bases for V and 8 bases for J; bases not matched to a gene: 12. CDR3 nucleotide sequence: TGTGCCAGCAGGCCCTCGGGGACAGGGGTCGGGGGCTACACCTTC. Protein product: CASRPSGTGVGGYTF.

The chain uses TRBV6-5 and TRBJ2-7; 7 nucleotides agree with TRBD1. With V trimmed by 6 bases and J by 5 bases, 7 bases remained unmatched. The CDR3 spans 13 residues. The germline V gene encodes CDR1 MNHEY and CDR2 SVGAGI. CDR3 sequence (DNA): TGTGCCAGCAGCCAACAGGGGCGCAACGAGCAGTACTTC. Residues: CASSQQGRNEQYF.

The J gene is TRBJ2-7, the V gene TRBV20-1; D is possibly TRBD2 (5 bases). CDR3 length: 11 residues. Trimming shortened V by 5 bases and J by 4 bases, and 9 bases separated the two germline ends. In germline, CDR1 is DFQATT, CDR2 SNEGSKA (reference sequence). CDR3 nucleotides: TGCAGTGCTTCGGACTCATACGAGCAGTACTTC. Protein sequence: CSASDSYEQYF.

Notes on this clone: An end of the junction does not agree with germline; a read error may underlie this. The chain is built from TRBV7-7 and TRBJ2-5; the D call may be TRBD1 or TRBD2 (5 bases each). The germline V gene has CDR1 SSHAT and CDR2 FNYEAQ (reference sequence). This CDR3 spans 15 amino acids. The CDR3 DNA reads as TGTGCTAGCAGCTTAGGTGGGACCAAGAGGGAGACCCAGTACTTC. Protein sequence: CASSLGGTKRETQYF.